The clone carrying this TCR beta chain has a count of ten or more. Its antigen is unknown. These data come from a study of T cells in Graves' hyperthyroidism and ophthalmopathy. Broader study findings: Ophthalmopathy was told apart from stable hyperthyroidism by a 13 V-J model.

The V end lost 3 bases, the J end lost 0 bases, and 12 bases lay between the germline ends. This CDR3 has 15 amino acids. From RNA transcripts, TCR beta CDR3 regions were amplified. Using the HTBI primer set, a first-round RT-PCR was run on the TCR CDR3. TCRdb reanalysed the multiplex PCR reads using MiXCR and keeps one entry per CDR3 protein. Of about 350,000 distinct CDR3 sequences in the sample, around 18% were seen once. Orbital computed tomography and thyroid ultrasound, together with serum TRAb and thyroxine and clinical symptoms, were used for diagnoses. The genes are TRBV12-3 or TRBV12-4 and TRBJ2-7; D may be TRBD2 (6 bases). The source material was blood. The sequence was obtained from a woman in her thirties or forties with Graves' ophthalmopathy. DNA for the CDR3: TGTGCCAGCAGTTTGTTAGCGGCGAGCTCCTACGAGCAGTACTTC. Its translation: CASSLLAASSYEQYF.